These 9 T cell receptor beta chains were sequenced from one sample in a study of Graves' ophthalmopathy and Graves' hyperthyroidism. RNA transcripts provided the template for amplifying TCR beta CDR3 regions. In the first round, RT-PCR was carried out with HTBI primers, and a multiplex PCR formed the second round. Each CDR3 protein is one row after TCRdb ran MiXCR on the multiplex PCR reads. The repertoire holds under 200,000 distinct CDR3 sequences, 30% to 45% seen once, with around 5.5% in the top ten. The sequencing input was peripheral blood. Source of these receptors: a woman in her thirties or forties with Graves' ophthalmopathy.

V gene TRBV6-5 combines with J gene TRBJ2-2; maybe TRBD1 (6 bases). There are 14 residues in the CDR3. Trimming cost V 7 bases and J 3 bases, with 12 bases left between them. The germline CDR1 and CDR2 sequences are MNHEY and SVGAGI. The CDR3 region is CASTSPGDTGELFF. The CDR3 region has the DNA TGTGCCAGCACTTCCCCAGGGGACACCGGGGAGCTGTTTTTT.

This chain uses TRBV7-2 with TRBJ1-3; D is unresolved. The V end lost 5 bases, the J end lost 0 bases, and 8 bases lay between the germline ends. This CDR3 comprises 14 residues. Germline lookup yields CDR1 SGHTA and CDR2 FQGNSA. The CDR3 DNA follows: TGTGCCAGCAGCCCGACACACTCTGGAAACACCATATATTTT. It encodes CASSPTHSGNTIYF. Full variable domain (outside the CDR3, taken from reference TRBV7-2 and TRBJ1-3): GAGVSQSPSNKVTEKGKDVELRCDPISGHTALYWYRQSLGQGLEFLIYFQGNSAPDKSGLPSDRFSAERTGGSVSTLTIQRTQQEDSAVYLCASSPTHSGNTIYFGEGSWLTVV.

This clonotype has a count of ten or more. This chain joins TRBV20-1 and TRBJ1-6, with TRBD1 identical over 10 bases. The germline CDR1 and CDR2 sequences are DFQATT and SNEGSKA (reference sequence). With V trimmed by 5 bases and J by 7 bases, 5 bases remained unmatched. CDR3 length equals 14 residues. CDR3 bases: TGCAGTGCTGGGACAGGGGCGGGGAATTCACCCCTCCACTTT. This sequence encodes CSAGTGAGNSPLHF.

The CDR3 is CSALHRGNYEQYF. CDR3 DNA: TGCAGTGCTCTCCACAGGGGAAACTACGAGCAGTACTTC. This chain links TRBV20-1 with TRBJ2-7; 7 nucleotides align to TRBD1. J was trimmed by 3 bases and V by 5 bases; bases with no gene match: 7. From germline, CDR1 is DFQATT and CDR2 SNEGSKA (reference sequence). The CDR3 covers 13 residues.

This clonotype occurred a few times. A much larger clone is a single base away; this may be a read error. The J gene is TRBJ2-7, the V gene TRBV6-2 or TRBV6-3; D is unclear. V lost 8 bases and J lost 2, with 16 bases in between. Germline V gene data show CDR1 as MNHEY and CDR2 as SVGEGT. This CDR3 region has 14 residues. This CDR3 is CASSLGEATYEQYF. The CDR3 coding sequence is TGTGCCAGCTCACTTGGCGAGGCAACCTACGAGCAGTACTTC.

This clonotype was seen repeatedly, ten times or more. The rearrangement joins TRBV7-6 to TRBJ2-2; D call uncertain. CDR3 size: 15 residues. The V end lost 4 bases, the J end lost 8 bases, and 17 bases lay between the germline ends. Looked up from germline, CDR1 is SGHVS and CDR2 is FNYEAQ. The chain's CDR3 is CASSSAGPPVGELFF. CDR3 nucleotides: TGTGCCAGCAGCTCCGCCGGGCCCCCGGTTGGGGAGCTGTTTTTT.

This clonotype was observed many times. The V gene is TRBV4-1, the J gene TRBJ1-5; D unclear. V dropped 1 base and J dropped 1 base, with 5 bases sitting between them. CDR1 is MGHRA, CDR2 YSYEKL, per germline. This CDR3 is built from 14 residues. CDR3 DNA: TGCGCCAGCAGCCAAGTGGACAGCAATCAGCCCCAGCATTTT. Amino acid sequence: CASSQVDSNQPQHF.

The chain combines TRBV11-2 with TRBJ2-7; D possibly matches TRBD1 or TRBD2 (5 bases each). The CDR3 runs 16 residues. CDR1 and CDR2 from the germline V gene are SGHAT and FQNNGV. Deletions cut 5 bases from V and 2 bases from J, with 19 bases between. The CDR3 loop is CASSHDLGTPPYEQYF. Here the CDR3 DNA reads TGTGCCAGCAGCCACGATCTAGGGACCCCTCCCTACGAGCAGTACTTC.

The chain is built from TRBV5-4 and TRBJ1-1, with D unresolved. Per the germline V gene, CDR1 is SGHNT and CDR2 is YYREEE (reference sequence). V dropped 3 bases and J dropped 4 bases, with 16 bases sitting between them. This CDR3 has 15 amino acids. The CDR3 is CASSSAPSVGTEAFF. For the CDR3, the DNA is TGTGCCAGCAGCTCCGCGCCATCAGTGGGCACTGAAGCTTTCTTT.